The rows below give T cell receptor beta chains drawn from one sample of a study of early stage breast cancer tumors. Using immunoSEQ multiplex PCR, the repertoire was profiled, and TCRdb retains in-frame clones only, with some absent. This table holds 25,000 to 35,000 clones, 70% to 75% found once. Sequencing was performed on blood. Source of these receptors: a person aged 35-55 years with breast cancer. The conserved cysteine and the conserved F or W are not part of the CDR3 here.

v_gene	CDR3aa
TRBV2	ASRDDSKETQY
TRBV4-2	ASSQEGRDGDTQY
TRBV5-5	ASSLGDTGELF
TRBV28	ASSQGARPSYEQY
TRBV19	ASSWWSGTRGPDTQY
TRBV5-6	ASSLAGTNEKLF
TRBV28	ASSDSGASYEQY
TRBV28	ASSSIGGGIYEQY
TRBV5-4	ASSLFLRGGEGGYT
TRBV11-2	ASSLVDLQETQY
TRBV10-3	AISLSTGTSGSDYNEQF
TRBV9	ASSPETGIHEQY
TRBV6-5	ASSSSWNRDTQY
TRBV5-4	ASSTAARNTEAF
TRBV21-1	ASSKEGTPYEQY
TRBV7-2	ASSLTGTRGTDTQY
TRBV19	ASSIRYGEKREKLF
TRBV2	ASNKDPYEQY
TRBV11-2	ASSLRADSANTEAF
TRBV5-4	ASSSGGPYNEQF
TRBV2	ASSIKLWDWDYGYT
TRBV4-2	ASSQDIGGAYNEQF
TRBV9	ASSLSSGGRNTIY
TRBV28	ASSPGDRNTYEQY
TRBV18	ASSADPLAGGPYNEQF
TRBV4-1	ASSQEAGTEYSPLH
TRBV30	AWSYTVFTDTQY
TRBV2	ASSDGTAVTVYT
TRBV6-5	ASSYSGPSYEQY
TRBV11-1	ASSPQENYGYT
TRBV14	ASSGRDVRWNEQF